The text below deals with one T cell receptor beta chain. Original processing methods: Nucleated cell number was recorded as an estimate derived from reference gene primer amplification. Repertoires were generated with immunoSEQ multiplex PCR, while TCRdb's copy carries only in-frame clones and drops some. The D gene and trimming were derived from the DNA, and the V and J assignments and clone size from that table. The sample consists of some 110,000 clones, about four fifths of them appearing once. Germline V gene lookup returns CDR1 SNHLY and CDR2 FYNNEI. The CDR3 runs 14 residues. Trimming cost V 7 bases and J 3 bases, with 16 bases left between them. The data were obtained in a study of blood T cell repertoires in COVID-19. Overall study context: Sites across the United States, Italy and Spain contributed samples from acute and convalescent COVID-19.

The chain links TRBV2 to TRBJ2-7; no firm D call. Sequencing was carried out using peripheral blood. The origin of this receptor is a woman aged 80 or over with active or convalescent COVID-19. The CDR3 region has the DNA TGTGCCAGCACCCAAGTGGTAGTCGGCTACGAGCAGTACTTC. As protein: CASTQVVVGYEQYF.